Listed below are T cell receptor beta chains from one sample, sequenced in a study of tumor and adjacent non-tumor tissue in lung cancer. TCRdb ran MiXCR on the multiplex PCR reads and lists one entry per CDR3 protein. Of over 110,000 distinct CDR3 sequences listed, around 61% are singletons. The sequenced sample was lung tumor tissue. All receptors come from a man between 60 and 75 years old with small cell lung cancer. Each CDR3 is given with its conserved first and last residue. D genes are given only for firm matches. Not every row has a clone size; where given, it reads once, few, many or a size class.

CDR3	DNA	V	J	size	D
CTSSEDLVRTEAFF	TGTACCAGCAGTGAGGACTTAGTTAGGACTGAAGCTTTCTTT	TRBV2	TRBJ1-1	-	-
CASSAAGGRALDTQYF	TGTGCCAGCAGCGCGGCGGGCGGGAGGGCCCTAGATACGCAGTATTTT	TRBV4-2	TRBJ2-3	-	TRBD2
CASTTGTPGQSQHF	TGTGCCAGCACCACTGGGACACCGGGACAGTCCCAGCATTTT	TRBV6-2/TRBV6-3	TRBJ1-5	-	TRBD1
CASSRTGEANYDYTF	TGTGCCAGCAGTCGTACAGGGGAAGCTAACTATGACTACACCTTC	TRBV12-3/TRBV12-4	TRBJ1-2	few	TRBD1
CASSATPRWVPSTRIGEQFF	TGTGCCAGTAGCGCCACTCCCCGTTGGGTCCCATCCACAAGAATTGGTGAGCAGTTCTTC	TRBV11-1	TRBJ2-1	-	-
CIARPTLREGRSNEQFF	TGCATTGCTAGACCCACCCTCAGGGAGGGCCGCAGCAATGAGCAGTTCTTC	TRBV20-1	TRBJ2-1	once	TRBD2
CCATQRNTEAFF	TGCTGTGCTACCCAGCGGAACACTGAAGCTTTCTTT	TRBV20-1	TRBJ1-1	-	-
CASSSSGRGYLEQFF	TGTGCCAGCAGCTCAAGCGGGAGGGGATACTTGGAGCAGTTCTTC	TRBV11-3	TRBJ2-1	many	TRBD2
CSARLAGGRGYEQFF	TGCAGTGCTAGATTAGCGGGAGGAAGGGGCTATGAGCAGTTCTTC	TRBV20-1	TRBJ2-1	many	TRBD2
CASSPTDLNTEAFF	TGTGCCAGCAGTCCGACAGATCTGAACACTGAAGCTTTCTTT	TRBV6-1	TRBJ1-1	many	-
CASSETTGNQHQHF	TGCGCCAGCAGCGAGACGACAGGGAACCAGCACCAGCATTTT	TRBV10-2	TRBJ1-5	once	TRBD1
CASHRDSTDTEYF	TGTGCCAGTCACCGGGACAGCACAGATACGGAGTATTTT	TRBV12-3/TRBV12-4	TRBJ2-3	-	TRBD1
CCALAGRRIWNEQFF	TGCTGTGCTCTAGCGGGAAGGCGCATTTGGAATGAGCAGTTCTTC	TRBV20-1	TRBJ2-1	few	TRBD2
CASSPSGGLAGEVQYF	TGTGCCAGCAGTCCATCGGGGGGACTAGCGGGAGAAGTGCAGTACTTC	TRBV28	TRBJ2-7	few	TRBD2
CANSLVRSPDRAMNEQFF	TGTGCCAACAGCTTAGTTCGGTCCCCGGACAGGGCTATGAATGAGCAGTTCTTC	TRBV11-2	TRBJ2-1	-	TRBD1
CSVGEWDEQNF	TGCAGCGTAGGGGAATGGGACGAGCAGAACTTC	TRBV29-1	TRBJ2-7	-	-
CASSLSDSSNEQFF	TGTGCCAGCAGTTTAAGTGACTCCTCCAATGAGCAGTTCTTC	TRBV12-3/TRBV12-4	TRBJ2-1	-	-